The 11 T cell receptor beta chains below come from one sample, sequenced in a study of T-cell reconstitution after alpha-beta-depleted transplantation in children. TCRbeta library construction was performed incorporating unique molecular identifiers. TCRdb ran MiXCR on the PCR reads and lists one entry per CDR3 protein. This table holds about 480,000 distinct CDR3 sequences, approximately 13% found once. Sequencing was performed on PBMCs from the stem cell graft donor, taken from the stem cell graft. Receptor source: a human donor who donated a stem cell graft to a child with combined immunodeficiency.

The chain recombines TRBV28 with TRBJ1-2, with 10 bases that match TRBD1. V shed 7 bases, J shed 4 bases, and the junction held 9 bases outside the gene matches. The CDR3 covers 15 residues. Germline CDR1 and CDR2: MDHEN and SYDVKM. The CDR3 bases are TGTGCCAGCACCTATAGGGACAGGGGTGGCTATGGCTACACCTTC. Protein product: CASTYRDRGGYGYTF.

This clonotype was seen at least ten times. This chain joins TRBV5-1 and TRBJ1-1; D is undetermined. CDR1 is SGHRS, CDR2 YFSETQ, per germline. The V end lost 0 bases, the J end lost 1 base, and 10 bases lay between the germline ends. The CDR3 is made up of 15 amino acids. The CDR3 region is CASSLERQPNTEAFF. The CDR3 region has the DNA TGCGCCAGCAGCTTGGAGAGACAACCGAACACTGAAGCTTTCTTT.

This clonotype appeared many times. The V gene is TRBV15, the J gene TRBJ2-2; the D is unclear. CDR3 length equals 14 residues. Germline V gene lookup returns CDR1 LNHNV and CDR2 YYDKDF (reference sequence). Deletions cut 0 bases from V and 7 bases from J, with 9 bases between. CDR3 bases: TGTGCCACCAGCAGAGATCACGGCGACGGGGAGCTGTTTTTT. Its protein is CATSRDHGDGELFF.

This clonotype was seen a handful of times. The chain employs TRBV4-3 and TRBJ2-3; D perhaps matches TRBD1 (6 bases). This CDR3 is built from 15 residues. Germline V gives CDR1 LGHNA, CDR2 YSLEER. Deletions cut 3 bases from V and 2 bases from J, with 12 bases between. The CDR3 sequence: CASSHGQTTTDTQYF. The CDR3 region has the DNA TGCGCCAGCAGCCATGGACAGACTACCACAGATACGCAGTATTTT.

This clonotype was counted only a few times. The V gene is TRBV12-3 or TRBV12-4, the J gene TRBJ2-3; D gene uncertain. V was clipped by 4 bases and J by 6 bases, with 11 bases between them. The CDR3 loop spans 13 amino acids. The DNA of the CDR3 is TGTGCCAGCAGTTCCCAGAGGTCGGATACGCAGTATTTT. It is translated as CASSSQRSDTQYF.

This clonotype has ten or more counts. The chain recombines TRBV6-1 with TRBJ2-1; D is uncertain. V gave up 6 bases and J gave up 8 bases, with 17 bases separating them. This CDR3 comprises 14 residues. Germline CDR1 is MNHNS and CDR2 is SASEGT. CDR3 protein: CASRPSAQAHEQFF. The CDR3, as DNA: TGTGCCAGCAGGCCGTCGGCCCAAGCTCATGAGCAGTTCTTC.

This clonotype was seen a few times. The DNA of the CDR3 is TGTGCCAGCAGTTACCCCGGGGGTACAGAGACCCAGTACTTC. Its translation is CASSYPGGTETQYF. The chain is built from TRBV28 and TRBJ2-5; D perhaps matches TRBD2 (6 bases). V shed 4 bases and J shed 4 bases, with 13 bases lying between them. The CDR3 length is 14 residues. Germline CDR1 reads MDHEN; CDR2 reads SYDVKM.

The V and J genes are TRBV27 and TRBJ2-1; D could derive from TRBD1 or TRBD2 (6 bases each). V was shortened by 8 bases and J by 7 bases, with 21 bases between the two germline ends. This CDR3 region has 15 residues. Germline CDR1 MNHEY, CDR2 SMNVEV (reference sequence). CDR3 DNA: TGTGCCAGCCCTTCCTTTAGCGGAGGGGGTAATGAGCAGTTCTTC. This translates into CASPSFSGGGNEQFF.

This clonotype has at least ten counts. The V gene is TRBV20-1, the J gene TRBJ2-3, with a possible D match to TRBD2 (5 bases). Germline assignment: CDR1 DFQATT and CDR2 SNEGSKA (reference sequence). The CDR3 covers 15 residues. The V and J ends lost 0 bases and 2 bases respectively, with 12 bases between them. The CDR3 sequence: CSARDRSGPTDTQYF. The CDR3 DNA reads as TGCAGTGCTAGAGATAGAAGCGGACCCACAGATACGCAGTATTTT.

The chain combines TRBV6-2 or TRBV6-3 with TRBJ2-5; 8 bases match TRBD2. With V trimmed by 5 bases and J by 4 bases, 9 bases remained unmatched. The CDR3 sequence is 15 residues long. Germline V CDR1 and CDR2: MNHEY, SVGEGT. The CDR3 here is CASSRRAGVGETQYF. CDR3 in DNA: TGTGCCAGCAGTCGGCGAGCGGGAGTCGGAGAGACCCAGTACTTC.

This clonotype was recorded many times. The chain has TRBV3-1 and TRBJ2-7; 8 nucleotides line up with TRBD1. The length of the CDR3 is 18 residues. Germline assignment: CDR1 LGHDT and CDR2 YNNKEL (reference sequence). The V and J ends lost 0 bases and 3 bases, in that order; junction bases with no gene match: 13. CDR3 nucleotide sequence: TGTGCCAGCAGCCAAGATTTTACCCCGGGACAGGTGTACTACGAGCAGTACTTC. Amino acids: CASSQDFTPGQVYYEQYF.